This T cell receptor (beta chain) comes out of a study of identical twins. TCRdb itself ran the 5' RACE reads through MiXCR, one entry per CDR3 protein. The data contain 1.5 million to 2 million distinct CDR3 sequences, around 33% of them singletons. CDR3 length equals 15 residues. V gave up 3 bases and J gave up 4 bases, with 15 bases separating them. Looked up from germline, CDR1 is MDHEN and CDR2 is SYDVKM. J is TRBJ1-2 and V is TRBV28; the D gene is possibly TRBD1 (6 bases). Source material: cord blood. This sequence was found in a newborn girl in good health. CDR3 bases: TGTGCCAGCAGTTTGGAGGGGGTAATGGGCTATGGCTACACCTTC. This encodes CASSLEGVMGYGYTF.